This T cell receptor beta chain was found in a study of neoadjuvant nivolumab and ipilimumab in lung cancer (dated by TCRdb to 2018 to 2020). For context, the study as a whole: In the NEOSTAR trial, nivolumab was administered intravenously at 3 mg/kg on days 1, 15 and 29, and the combination arm also received ipilimumab 1 mg/kg on day 1 only. The study compared TCR repertoires in pretherapy (baseline) peripheral blood with TCR repertoires in tumors resected at surgery following neoadjuvant immune checkpoint blockade. Of the roughly 45 patients with operable NSCLC treated in the trial, approximately 23 were randomized to nivolumab monotherapy and around 20 to nivolumab plus ipilimumab. Matched pretherapy and resected tumor pairs were analyzed for seven patients, of whom four received nivolumab and three received nivolumab plus ipilimumab. For each study arm, the primary endpoint of the trial was the rate of major pathologic response (MPR) in the intention-to-treat population.

The germline V gene yields MNHNS for CDR1 and SASEGT for CDR2. The CDR3 runs 14 residues from the cysteine to the phenylalanine. Just CDR3 DNA is preserved here, 42 bases in frame from base 1. V loses 2 bases, J loses 8 bases, and the germline ends lie 12 bases apart. As regards this clone: Its recognized antigen is unknown. No base qualities exist here, and no much larger clone lies one base off it.

The library was made by the immunoSEQ multiplex PCR assay. Per the source publication's procedure: Richness and clonality were used to summarize the repertoires, and clones that significantly expanded or contracted between pre- and post-therapy samples were identified. As stored in TCRdb, this immuneACCESS dataset retains in-frame rearrangements with V and J assigned. A fraction of the clones does not appear; measured against another copy, unresolved V genes explain less than half of the discrepancy, and the remainder lacks a known reason. The V and J calls and the clone size are those of that table, but D and trimming were determined from the DNA. In this sample the table shows about 20,000 clones, 76% of which occur a single time. The top ten clonotypes cover roughly 6.9% of the sample. The sample's time point, from its label and the paper: at surgical resection after neoadjuvant nivolumab +/- ipilimumab. Samples were obtained from the phase 2 randomized NEOSTAR trial, in which neoadjuvant nivolumab or nivolumab plus ipilimumab followed by surgery was tested in operable NSCLC.

What the authors observed across the whole study: A positive correlation was observed between pretherapy blood TCR richness and richness in tumors resected after neoadjuvant therapy (Spearman R of about 0.8). TCR richness and clonality were greater in resected tumors than in tumor-adjacent uninvolved lung, and increases were seen in more dual-therapy-treated tumors. No significant correlation was found between TCR clonality and pathologic tumor regression, and only one major-pathologic-response sample was available for the clonality analysis. From pretherapy to surgery, increases in tumor T-cell richness and clonality were observed in three of three dual-therapy tumors but in only two of four nivolumab-treated tumors. A small number of samples underwent TCR sequencing.

This chain joins TRBV6-1 to TRBJ1-4; TRBD1 is perhaps the D gene, given 6 matching bases. This TCR was sampled from an adult with non-small cell lung cancer. The starting material was tumor tissue, obtained after neoadjuvant nivolumab, alone or with ipilimumab, at or shortly before surgery. The DNA is as follows: TGTGCCAGCAGTGAAATGGGGGCACTGGAAAAACTGTTTTTT. The encoded protein is CASSEMGALEKLFF.